This T cell receptor beta chain appears in the sequencing data of a study of shared clonotypes between healthy human individuals. Donation came from healthy HIV-negative adults that had no recent acute infections or vaccinations. As concerns this clone: No antigen is known for it.

The authors distributed each subset's genomic DNA evenly over several immunoSEQ plates. This table comes from immunoSEQ multiplex PCR, and its TCRdb copy is limited to in-frame clones, with some not included. Of millions of clones in the sample, 85% to 95% were seen once. Study-wide results and caveats: Between a few donors, naive CD4 clonotypes were shared at a level of about 5%. All-four-donor shared clonotypes had higher generation probabilities than non-shared clonotypes did.

With V trimmed by 3 bases and J by 6 bases, 4 bases remained unmatched. Germline V gives CDR1 SGHAT, CDR2 FQNNGV. The CDR3 spans 15 residues. The TCR was taken from a young man in good health. Specimen: naive CD4+ T cells sorted from blood. Indicated subset: CD45RA+ positively selected. The V gene is TRBV11-2, the J gene TRBJ2-1; 11 bases align to TRBD2. CDR3: CASSFSGRAANEQFF. The CDR3 region has the DNA TGTGCCAGCAGCTTTAGCGGGAGGGCCGCCAATGAGCAGTTCTTC.